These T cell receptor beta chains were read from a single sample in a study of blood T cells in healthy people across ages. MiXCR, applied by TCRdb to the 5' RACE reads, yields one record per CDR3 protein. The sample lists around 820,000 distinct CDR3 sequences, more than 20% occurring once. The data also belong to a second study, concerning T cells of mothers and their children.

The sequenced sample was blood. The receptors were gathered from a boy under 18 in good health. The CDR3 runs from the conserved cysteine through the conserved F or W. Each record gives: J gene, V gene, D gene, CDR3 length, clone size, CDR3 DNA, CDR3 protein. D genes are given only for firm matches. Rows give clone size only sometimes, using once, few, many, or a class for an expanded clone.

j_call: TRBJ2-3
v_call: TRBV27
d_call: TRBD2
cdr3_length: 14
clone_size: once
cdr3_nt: TGTGCCAGCAGTTCGGGACTAGCTTCAGATACGCAGTATTTT
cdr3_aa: CASSSGLASDTQYF

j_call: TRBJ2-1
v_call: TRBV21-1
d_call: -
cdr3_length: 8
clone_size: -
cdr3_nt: TGTGCCAGCTCTGAGCAGTTCTTC
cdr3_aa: CASSEQFF

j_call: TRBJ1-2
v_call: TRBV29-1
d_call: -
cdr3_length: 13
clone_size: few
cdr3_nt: TGCAGCGTTGTTCCCGGACAGCACTATGGCTACACCTTC
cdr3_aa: CSVVPGQHYGYTF

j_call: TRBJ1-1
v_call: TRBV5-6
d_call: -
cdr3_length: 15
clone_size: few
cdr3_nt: TGTGCCAGCAGCTTCGTCGAGGGAAGGATTACTGAAGCTTTCTTT
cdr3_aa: CASSFVEGRITEAFF

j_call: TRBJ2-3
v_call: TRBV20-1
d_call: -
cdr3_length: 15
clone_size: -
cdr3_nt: TGCAGTGCTAGAGATCAGGGGGGGCAGATAGATACGCAGTATTTT
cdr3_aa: CSARDQGGQIDTQYF

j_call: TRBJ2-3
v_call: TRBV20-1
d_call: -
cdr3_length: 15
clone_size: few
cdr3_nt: TGCAGTGCTAGAGGAATAGGGATGGCCACAGATACGCAGTATTTT
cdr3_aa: CSARGIGMATDTQYF

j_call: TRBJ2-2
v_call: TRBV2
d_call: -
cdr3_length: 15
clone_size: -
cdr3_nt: TGTGCCACCAAGAACAGGGCCGGGCACACCGGGGAGCTGTTTTTT
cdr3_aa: CATKNRAGHTGELFF

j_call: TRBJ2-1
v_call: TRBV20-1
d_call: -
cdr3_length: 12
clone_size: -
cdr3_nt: TGCAGTGCTAGACTCCGAGTAAATGAGCAGTTCTTC
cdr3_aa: CSARLRVNEQFF

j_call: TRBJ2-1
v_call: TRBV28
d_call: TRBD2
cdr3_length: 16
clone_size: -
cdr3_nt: TGTGCCAGCAGTTTAATATGGCTAGCGGGAGGGAATGAGCAGTTCTTC
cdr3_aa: CASSLIWLAGGNEQFF

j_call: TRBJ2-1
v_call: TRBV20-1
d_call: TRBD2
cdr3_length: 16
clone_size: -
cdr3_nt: TGCAGTGCTCCCCAGGCCGGCCAGCGGGGCCACAATGAGCAGTTCTTC
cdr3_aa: CSAPQAGQRGHNEQFF

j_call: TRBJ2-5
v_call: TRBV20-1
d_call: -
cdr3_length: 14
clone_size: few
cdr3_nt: TGCAGTGGAGTCGGCGGAGCCTCCCAAGAGACCCAGTACTTC
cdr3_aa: CSGVGGASQETQYF

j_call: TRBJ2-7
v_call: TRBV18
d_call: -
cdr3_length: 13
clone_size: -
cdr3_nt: TGTGCCAGCTCAACTGACGGTTCCTACGAGCAGTACTTC
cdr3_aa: CASSTDGSYEQYF

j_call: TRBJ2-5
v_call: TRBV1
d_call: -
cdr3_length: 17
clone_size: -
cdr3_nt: TGCACCAGCAGCCAAGATCCTTATGACAGCATACAAGAGACCCAGTACTTC
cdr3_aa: CTSSQDPYDSIQETQYF

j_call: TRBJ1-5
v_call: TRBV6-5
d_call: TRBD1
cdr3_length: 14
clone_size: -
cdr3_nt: TGTGCCAGCAGTACTGACAGGGGCGGTCAGCCCCAGCATTTT
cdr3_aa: CASSTDRGGQPQHF

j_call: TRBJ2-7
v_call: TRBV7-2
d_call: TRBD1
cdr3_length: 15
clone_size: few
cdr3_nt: TGTGCCAGCAGCTTAGACAGGGGCCGAACCTACGAGCAGTACTTC
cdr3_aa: CASSLDRGRTYEQYF

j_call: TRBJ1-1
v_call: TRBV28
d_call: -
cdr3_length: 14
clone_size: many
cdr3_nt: TGTGCCAGCAGTTTCCAGGGAGAGATCACTGAAGCTTTCTTT
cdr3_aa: CASSFQGEITEAFF

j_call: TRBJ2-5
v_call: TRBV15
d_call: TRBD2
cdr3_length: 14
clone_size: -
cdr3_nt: TGTGCCACCAGCAGTTTAGCGGGGGAAGAGACTCAGTACTTC
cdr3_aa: CATSSLAGEETQYF

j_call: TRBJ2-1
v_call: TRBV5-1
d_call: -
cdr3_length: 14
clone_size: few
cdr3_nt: TGCGCCAGCAGTTCAGAGCGGGTCCCCAATGAGCAGTTCTTC
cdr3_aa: CASSSERVPNEQFF

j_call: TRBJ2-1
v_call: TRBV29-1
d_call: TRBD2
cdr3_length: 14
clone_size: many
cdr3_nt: TGCAGCGTTGAAAGGACTAGCGGCAACAATGAGCAGTTCTTC
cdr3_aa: CSVERTSGNNEQFF

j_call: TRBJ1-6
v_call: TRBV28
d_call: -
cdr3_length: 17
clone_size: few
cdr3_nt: TGTGCCAGCAGTTTCCGAGGGAGGCTTTCCTATAATTCACCCCTCCACTTT
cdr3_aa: CASSFRGRLSYNSPLHF

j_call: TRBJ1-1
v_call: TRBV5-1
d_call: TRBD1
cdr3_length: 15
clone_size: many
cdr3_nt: TGCGCCAGCAGCTGGTCCGGGACAGGGGGCCTTGAAGCTTTCTTT
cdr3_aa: CASSWSGTGGLEAFF

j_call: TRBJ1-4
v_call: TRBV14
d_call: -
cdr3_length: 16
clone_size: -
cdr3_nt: TGTGCCAGCAGCCAGTGGAGGATTGGGGATGGTGAAAAACTGTTTTTT
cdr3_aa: CASSQWRIGDGEKLFF

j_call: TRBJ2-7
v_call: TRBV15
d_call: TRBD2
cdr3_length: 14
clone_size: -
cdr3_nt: TGTGCCACCAGCCCAGGGGGGACTAGCGTCGAGCAGTACTTC
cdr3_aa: CATSPGGTSVEQYF

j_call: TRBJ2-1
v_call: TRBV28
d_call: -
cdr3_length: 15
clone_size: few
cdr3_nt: TGTGCCAGCAAGGACAGCGGGCTCTCCTACAATGAGCAGTTCTTC
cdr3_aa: CASKDSGLSYNEQFF

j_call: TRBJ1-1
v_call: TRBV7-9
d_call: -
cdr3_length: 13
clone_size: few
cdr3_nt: TGTGCCAGCAGCCCACCCGGGTATACTGAAGCTTTCTTT
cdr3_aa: CASSPPGYTEAFF

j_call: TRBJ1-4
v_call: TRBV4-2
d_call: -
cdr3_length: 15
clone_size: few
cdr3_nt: TGTGCCAGCAGCCAAGAGAACCCTTTTAATGAAAAACTGTTTTTT
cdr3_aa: CASSQENPFNEKLFF

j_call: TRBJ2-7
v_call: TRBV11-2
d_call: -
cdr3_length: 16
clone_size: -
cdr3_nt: TGTGCCAGCAGTCTAGGAAGGGGGTCGGGCTCCTACGAGCAGTACTTC
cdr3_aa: CASSLGRGSGSYEQYF

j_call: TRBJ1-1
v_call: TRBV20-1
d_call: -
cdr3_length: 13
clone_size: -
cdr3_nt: TGCAGTGCTTGCGGCCTTATGAACACTGAAGCTTTCTTT
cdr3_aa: CSACGLMNTEAFF

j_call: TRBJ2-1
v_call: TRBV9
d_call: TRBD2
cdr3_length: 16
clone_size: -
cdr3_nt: TGTGCCAGCAGCGTAGAGGCGGGAGGGCCGGAGAATGAGCAGTTCTTC
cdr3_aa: CASSVEAGGPENEQFF

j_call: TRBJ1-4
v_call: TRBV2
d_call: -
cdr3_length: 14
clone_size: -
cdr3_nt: TGTGCCAGCAGTGCGGACGGGAGTAATGAAAAACTGTTTTTT
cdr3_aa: CASSADGSNEKLFF

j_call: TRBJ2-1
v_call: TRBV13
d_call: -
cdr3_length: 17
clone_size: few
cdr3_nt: TGTGCCAGCAGCCGACAAAACGACCCAGAGCACTATAATGAGCAGTTCTTC
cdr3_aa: CASSRQNDPEHYNEQFF

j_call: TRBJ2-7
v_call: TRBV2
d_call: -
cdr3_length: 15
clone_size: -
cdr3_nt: TGTGCCAGCAGTGAAACGACAGAGGCTCACTACGAGCAGTACTTC
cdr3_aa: CASSETTEAHYEQYF

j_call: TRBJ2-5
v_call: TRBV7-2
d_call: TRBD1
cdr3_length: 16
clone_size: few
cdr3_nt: TGTGCCAGCAGCCACGAAGGACAGGGAACAGTAGAGACCCAGTACTTC
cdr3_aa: CASSHEGQGTVETQYF

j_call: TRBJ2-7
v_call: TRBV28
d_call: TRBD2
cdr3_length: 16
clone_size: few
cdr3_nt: TGTGCCAGCAGTTTAATTAGGACTAGCGGGAGCTACGAGCAGTACTTC
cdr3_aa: CASSLIRTSGSYEQYF

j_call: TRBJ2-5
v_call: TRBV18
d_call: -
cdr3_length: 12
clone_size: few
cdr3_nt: TGTGCCAGCTCTCATCTCGGGGAGACCCAGTACTTC
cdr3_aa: CASSHLGETQYF

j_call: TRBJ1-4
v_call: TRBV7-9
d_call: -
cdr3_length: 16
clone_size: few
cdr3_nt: TGTGCCAGCAGCTTAGGTATTGGCGACGAAGAAGAAAAACTGTTTTTT
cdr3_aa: CASSLGIGDEEEKLFF

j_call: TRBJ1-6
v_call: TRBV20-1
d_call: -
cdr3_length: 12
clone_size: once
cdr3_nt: TGCAGTGCTAGAAGTGTGGGCTCACCCCTCCACTTT
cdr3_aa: CSARSVGSPLHF

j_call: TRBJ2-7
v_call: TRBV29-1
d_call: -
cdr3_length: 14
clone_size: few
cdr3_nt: TGCAGCGCCGAGCTCGCCTACCAACCCTACGAGCAGTACTTC
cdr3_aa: CSAELAYQPYEQYF

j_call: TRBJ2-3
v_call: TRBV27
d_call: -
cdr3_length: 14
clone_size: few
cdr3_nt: TGTGCCAGCAGTGCATTATCTAGCACAGATACGCAGTATTTT
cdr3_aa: CASSALSSTDTQYF

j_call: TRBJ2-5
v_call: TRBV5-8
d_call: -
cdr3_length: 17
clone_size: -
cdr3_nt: TGTGCCAGCAGGCGGGGCACAGGGAGCCATGGAGGGGAGACCCAGTACTTC
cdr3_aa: CASRRGTGSHGGETQYF

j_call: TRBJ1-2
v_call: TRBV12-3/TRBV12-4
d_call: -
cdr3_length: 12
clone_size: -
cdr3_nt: TGTGCCAGCAGTTTTTTAGGATATGGCTACACCTTC
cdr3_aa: CASSFLGYGYTF

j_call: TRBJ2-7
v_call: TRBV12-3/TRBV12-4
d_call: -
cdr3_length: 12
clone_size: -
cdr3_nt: TGTGCCAGCAGTCGAACTACCTACGAGCAGTACTTC
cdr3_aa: CASSRTTYEQYF